This T cell receptor beta chain was profiled in a study of cytomegalovirus exposure and HLA in healthy donors. Amplification used 60 Vbeta primers and 13 Jbeta primers. TCRdb's table, derived via immunoSEQ multiplex PCR, lists solely in-frame clones and lacks some. The table records about 160,000 clones, around 83% of them present only once. V trimming: 2 bases; J trimming: 9 bases; junction bases outside the gene matches: 2. CDR3 length: 11 residues. CDR1 is SQVTM and CDR2 is ANQGSEA in the germline V gene. The origin of this receptor is a man aged 45-65 years in good health and CMV-seropositive. The chain has TRBV29-1 and TRBJ2-5; TRBD1 agrees at 8 bases. Sequencing input: PBMCs. For the CDR3, the DNA is TGCAGCGTTGAACGGGGACAGGCCCAGTACTTC. The encoded protein is CSVERGQAQYF.